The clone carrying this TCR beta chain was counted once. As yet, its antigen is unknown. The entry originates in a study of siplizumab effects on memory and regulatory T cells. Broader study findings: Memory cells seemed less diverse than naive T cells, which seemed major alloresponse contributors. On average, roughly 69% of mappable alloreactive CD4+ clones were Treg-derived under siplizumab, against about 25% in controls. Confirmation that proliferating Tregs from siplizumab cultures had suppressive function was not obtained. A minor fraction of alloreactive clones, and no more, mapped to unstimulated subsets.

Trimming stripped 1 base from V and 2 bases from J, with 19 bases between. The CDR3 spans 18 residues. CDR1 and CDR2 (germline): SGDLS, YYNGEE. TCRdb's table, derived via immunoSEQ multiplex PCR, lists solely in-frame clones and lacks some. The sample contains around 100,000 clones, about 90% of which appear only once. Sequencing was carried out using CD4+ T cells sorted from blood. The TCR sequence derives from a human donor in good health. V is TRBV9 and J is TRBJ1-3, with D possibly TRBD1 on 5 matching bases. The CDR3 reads CASSVLSRGGPPGNTIYF. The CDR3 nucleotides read TGTGCCAGCAGCGTATTGTCCCGTGGGGGACCCCCTGGAAACACCATATATTTT.